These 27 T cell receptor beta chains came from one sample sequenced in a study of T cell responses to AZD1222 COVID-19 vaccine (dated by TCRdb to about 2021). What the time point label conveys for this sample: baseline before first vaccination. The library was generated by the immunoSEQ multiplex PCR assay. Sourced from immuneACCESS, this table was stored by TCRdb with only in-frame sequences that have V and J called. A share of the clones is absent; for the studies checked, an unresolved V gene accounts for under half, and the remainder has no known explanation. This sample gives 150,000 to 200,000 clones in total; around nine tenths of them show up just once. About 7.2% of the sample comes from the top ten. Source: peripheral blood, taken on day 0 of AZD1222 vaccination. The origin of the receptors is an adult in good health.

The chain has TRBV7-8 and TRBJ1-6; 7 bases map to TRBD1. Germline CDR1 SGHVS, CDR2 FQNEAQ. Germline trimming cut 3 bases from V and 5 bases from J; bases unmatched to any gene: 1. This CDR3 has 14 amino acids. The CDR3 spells CASSFGTDNSPLHF. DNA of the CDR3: TGTGCCAGCAGCTTCGGGACAGATAATTCACCCCTCCACTTT.

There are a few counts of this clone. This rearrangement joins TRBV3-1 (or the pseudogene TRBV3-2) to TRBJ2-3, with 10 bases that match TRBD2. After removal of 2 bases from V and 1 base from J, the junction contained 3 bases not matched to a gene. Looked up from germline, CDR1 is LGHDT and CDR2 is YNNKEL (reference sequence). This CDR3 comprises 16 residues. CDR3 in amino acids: CASSQLLAGGTDTQYF. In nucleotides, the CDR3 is TGTGCCAGCAGCCAACTTCTAGCGGGGGGCACAGATACGCAGTATTTT.

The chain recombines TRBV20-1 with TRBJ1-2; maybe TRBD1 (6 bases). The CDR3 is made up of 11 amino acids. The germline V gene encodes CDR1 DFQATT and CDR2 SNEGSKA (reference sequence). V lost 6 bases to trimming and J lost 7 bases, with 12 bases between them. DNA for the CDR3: TGCAGTGCGAGACAGGCGGCTGGCTACACCTTC. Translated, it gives CSARQAAGYTF.

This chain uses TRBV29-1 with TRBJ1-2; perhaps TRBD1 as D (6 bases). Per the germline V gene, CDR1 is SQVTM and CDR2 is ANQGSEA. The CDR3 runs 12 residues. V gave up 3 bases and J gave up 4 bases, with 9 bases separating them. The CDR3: CSVDATGYGYTF. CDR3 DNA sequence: TGCAGCGTTGATGCGACAGGCTATGGCTACACCTTC.

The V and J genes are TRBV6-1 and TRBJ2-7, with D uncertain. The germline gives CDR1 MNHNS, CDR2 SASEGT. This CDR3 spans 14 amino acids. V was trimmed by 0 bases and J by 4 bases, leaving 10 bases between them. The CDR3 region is CASSEALGQYEQYF. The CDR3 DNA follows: TGTGCCAGCAGTGAAGCGCTCGGCCAATACGAGCAGTACTTC.

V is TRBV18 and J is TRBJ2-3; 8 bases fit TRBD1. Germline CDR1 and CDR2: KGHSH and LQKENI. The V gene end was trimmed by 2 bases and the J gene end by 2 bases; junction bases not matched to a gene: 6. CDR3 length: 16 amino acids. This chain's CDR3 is CASSPNRQGATDTQYF. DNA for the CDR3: TGTGCCAGCTCACCAAACAGGCAGGGGGCCACAGATACGCAGTATTTT.

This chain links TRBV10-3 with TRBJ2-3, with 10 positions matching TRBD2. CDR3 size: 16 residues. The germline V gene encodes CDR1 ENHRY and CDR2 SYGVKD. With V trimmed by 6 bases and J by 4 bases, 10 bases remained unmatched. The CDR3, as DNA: TGTGCCATCAGGACCCTTAGCGGGGGGTCCCCAGATACGCAGTATTTT. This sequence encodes CAIRTLSGGSPDTQYF.

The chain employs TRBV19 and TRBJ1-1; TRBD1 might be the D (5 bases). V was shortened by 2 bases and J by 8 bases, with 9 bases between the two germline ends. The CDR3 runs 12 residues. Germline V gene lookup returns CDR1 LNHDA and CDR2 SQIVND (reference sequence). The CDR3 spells CASSIRGGEAFF. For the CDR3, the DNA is TGTGCCAGTAGTATAAGGGGAGGGGAAGCTTTCTTT. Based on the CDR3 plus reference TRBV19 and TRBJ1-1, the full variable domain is DGGITQSPKYLFRKEGQNVTLSCEQNLNHDAMYWYRQDPGQGLRLIYYSQIVNDFQKGDIAEGYSVSREKKESFPLTVTSAQKNPTAFYLCASSIRGGEAFFGQGTRLTVV.

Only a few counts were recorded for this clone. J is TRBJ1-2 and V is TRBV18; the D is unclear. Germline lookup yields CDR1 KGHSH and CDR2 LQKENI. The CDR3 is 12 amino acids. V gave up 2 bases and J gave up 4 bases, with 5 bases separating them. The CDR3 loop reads CASSPGSYGYTF. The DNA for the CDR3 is TGTGCCAGCTCACCAGGGTCCTATGGCTACACCTTC.

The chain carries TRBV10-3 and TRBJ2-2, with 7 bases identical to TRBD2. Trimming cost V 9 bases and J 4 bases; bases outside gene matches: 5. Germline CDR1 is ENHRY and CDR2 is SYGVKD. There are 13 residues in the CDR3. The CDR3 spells CAMSPGGTGELFF. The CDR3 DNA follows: TGTGCCATGAGCCCGGGGGGCACCGGGGAGCTGTTTTTT.

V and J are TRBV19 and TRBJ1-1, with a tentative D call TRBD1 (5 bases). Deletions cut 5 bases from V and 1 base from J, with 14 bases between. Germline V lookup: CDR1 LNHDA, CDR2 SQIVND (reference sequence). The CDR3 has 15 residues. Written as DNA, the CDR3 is TGTGCCAGTAGTGGGGAGGGACTCCAGAACACTGAAGCTTTCTTT. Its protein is CASSGEGLQNTEAFF.

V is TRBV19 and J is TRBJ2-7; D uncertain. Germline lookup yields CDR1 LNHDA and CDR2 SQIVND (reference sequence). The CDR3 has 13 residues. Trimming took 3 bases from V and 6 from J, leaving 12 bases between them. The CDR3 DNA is TGTGCCAGTAGTATGAGAAGGTCGGGCGAGCAGTACTTC. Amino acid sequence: CASSMRRSGEQYF.

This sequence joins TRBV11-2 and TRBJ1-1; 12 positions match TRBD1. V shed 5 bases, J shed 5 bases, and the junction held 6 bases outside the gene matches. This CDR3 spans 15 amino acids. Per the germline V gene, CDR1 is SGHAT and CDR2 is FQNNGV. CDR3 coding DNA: TGTGCCAGCAGCGGCCGGGACAGGGGGCGGACTGAAGCTTTCTTT. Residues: CASSGRDRGRTEAFF.

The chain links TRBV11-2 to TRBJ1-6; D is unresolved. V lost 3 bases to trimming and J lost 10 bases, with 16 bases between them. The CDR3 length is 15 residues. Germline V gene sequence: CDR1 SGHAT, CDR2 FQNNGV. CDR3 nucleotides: TGTGCCAGCAGCTTCGGACGGGTTAATGGCTCACCCCTCCACTTT. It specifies CASSFGRVNGSPLHF.

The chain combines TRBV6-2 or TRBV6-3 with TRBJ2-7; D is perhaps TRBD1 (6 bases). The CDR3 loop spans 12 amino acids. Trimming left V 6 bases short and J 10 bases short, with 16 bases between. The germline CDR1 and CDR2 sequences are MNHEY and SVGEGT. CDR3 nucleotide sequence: TGTGCCAGCAGCCCCGGGACACAGGGCCAGTACTTC. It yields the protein CASSPGTQGQYF.

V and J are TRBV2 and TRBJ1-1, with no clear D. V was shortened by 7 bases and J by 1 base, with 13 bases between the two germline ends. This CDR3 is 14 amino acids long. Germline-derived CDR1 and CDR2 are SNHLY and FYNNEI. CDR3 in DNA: TGTGCCAGCATCAGGACCTGGGGGAACACTGAAGCTTTCTTT. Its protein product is CASIRTWGNTEAFF. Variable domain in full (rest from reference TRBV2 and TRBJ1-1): EPEVTQTPSHQVTQMGQEVILRCVPISNHLYFYWYRQILGQKVEFLVSFYNNEISEKSEIFDDQFSVERPDGSNFTLKIRSTKLEDSAMYFCASIRTWGNTEAFFGQGTRLTVV.

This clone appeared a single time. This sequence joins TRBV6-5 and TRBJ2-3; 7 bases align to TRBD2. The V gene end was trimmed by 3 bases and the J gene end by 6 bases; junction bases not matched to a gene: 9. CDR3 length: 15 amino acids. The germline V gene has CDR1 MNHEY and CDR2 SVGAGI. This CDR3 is CASSYMQAGSDTQYF. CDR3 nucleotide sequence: TGTGCCAGCAGTTATATGCAAGCGGGGAGTGATACGCAGTATTTT.

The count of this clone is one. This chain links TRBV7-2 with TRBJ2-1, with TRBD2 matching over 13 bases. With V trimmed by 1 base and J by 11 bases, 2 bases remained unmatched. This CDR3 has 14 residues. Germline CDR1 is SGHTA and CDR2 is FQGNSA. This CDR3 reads CASSLGLAGGQQFF. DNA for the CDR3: TGTGCCAGCAGCTTAGGACTAGCGGGGGGCCAGCAGTTCTTC. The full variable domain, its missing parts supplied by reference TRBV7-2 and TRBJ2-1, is GAGVSQSPSNKVTEKGKDVELRCDPISGHTALYWYRQSLGQGLEFLIYFQGNSAPDKSGLPSDRFSAERTGGSVSTLTIQRTQQEDSAVYLCASSLGLAGGQQFFGPGTRLTVL.

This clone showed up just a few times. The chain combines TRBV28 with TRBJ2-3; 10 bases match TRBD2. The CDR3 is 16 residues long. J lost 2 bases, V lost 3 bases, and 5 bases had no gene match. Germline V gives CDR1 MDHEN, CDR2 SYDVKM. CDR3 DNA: TGTGCCAGCAGTTTCGCTAGCGGGGGCCTCACAGATACGCAGTATTTT. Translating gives CASSFASGGLTDTQYF.

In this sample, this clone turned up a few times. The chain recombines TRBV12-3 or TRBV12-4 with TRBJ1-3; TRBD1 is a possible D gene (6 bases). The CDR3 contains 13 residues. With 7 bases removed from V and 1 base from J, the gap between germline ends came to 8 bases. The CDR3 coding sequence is TGTGCCAGCACCGACAGGTCTGGAAACACCATATATTTT. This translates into CASTDRSGNTIYF.

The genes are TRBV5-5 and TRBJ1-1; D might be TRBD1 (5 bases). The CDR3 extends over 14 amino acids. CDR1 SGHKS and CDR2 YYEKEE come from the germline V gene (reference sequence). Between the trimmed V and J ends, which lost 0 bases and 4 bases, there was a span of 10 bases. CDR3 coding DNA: TGTGCCAGCAGCTTGGCCCGGGGGAGCACTGAAGCTTTCTTT. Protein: CASSLARGSTEAFF.

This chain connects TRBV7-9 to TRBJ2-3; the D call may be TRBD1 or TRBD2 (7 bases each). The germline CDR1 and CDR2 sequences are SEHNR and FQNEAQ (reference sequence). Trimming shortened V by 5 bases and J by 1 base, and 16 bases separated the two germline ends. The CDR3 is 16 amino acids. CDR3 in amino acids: CASSARGRVGTDTQYF. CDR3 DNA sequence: TGTGCCAGCAGCGCCAGGGGGAGGGTCGGCACAGATACGCAGTATTTT.

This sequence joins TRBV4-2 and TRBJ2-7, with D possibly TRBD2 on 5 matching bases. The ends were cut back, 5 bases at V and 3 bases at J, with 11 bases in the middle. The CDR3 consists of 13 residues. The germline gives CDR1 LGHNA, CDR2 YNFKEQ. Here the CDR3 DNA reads TGTGCCAGCAGCGAGACTATTCACTACGAGCAGTACTTC. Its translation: CASSETIHYEQYF.

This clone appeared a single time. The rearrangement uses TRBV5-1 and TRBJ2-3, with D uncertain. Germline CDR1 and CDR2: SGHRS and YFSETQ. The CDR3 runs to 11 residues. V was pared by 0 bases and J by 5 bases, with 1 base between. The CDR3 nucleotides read TGCGCCAGCAGCTTGGGAGATACGCAGTATTTT. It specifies CASSLGDTQYF.

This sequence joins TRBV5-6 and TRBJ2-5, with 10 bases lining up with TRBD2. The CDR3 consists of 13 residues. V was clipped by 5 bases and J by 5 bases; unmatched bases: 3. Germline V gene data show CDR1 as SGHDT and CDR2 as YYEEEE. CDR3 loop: CASRLAGQETQYF. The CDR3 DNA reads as TGTGCCAGCAGACTAGCGGGGCAGGAGACCCAGTACTTC.

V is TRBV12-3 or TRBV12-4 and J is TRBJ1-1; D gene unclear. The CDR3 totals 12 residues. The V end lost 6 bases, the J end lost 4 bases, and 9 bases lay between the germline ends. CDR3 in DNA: TGTGCCAGCAGCCCCGGGCCCACTGAAGCTTTCTTT. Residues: CASSPGPTEAFF.

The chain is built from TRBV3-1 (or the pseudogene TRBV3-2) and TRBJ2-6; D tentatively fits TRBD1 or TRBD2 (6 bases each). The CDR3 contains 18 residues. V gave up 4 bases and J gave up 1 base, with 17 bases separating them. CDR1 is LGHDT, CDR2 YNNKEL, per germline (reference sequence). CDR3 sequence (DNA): TGTGCCAGCAGCCCGGGGGATTGGGGGGCTTCTGGGGCCAACGTCCTGACTTTC. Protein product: CASSPGDWGASGANVLTF.